The rows below give T cell receptor beta chains drawn from one sample of a study of T cells expressing NK-cell markers. Reprocessing the 5' RACE reads, TCRdb reports a single entry for every CDR3 protein and omits DNA. Recorded here are 200,000 to 300,000 distinct CDR3 sequences; the top ten clones represent around 0.37%. The sequenced sample consisted of blood T cells: a sorted CD56 or NKG2C T cell subset, CD4+ or CD8+ T cells, or bulk PBMC T cells (not recorded which). The receptor set was obtained from a young man in good health. Both conserved end residues are part of each CDR3. The order of the fields is J gene, V gene, CDR3 protein.

j_call: TRBJ2-1; v_call: TRBV13; cdr3_aa: CASSSTSAVYSSYNEQFF
j_call: TRBJ2-1; v_call: TRBV24-1; cdr3_aa: CATTVFAQREGSYNEQFF
j_call: TRBJ2-4; v_call: TRBV20-1; cdr3_aa: CSAVIPGQTLAKNIQYF
j_call: TRBJ2-1; v_call: TRBV28; cdr3_aa: CASFQRGYNEQFF
j_call: TRBJ2-3; v_call: TRBV29-1; cdr3_aa: CSVEEGNAVTQYF
j_call: TRBJ2-5; v_call: TRBV11-2; cdr3_aa: CASSLERGETQYF
j_call: TRBJ2-2; v_call: TRBV6-1; cdr3_aa: CASKTVGQGLTGELFF
j_call: TRBJ1-3; v_call: TRBV20-1; cdr3_aa: CSARGRGGGNTIYF
j_call: TRBJ2-1; v_call: TRBV15; cdr3_aa: CATKRTGGPWNEQFF
j_call: TRBJ1-2; v_call: TRBV7-2; cdr3_aa: CASSPPQGIYGYTF
j_call: TRBJ2-3; v_call: TRBV12-3/TRBV12-4; cdr3_aa: CASSLLLLETDTQYF
j_call: TRBJ1-5; v_call: TRBV18; cdr3_aa: CASSPRRGPQPQHF
j_call: TRBJ1-3; v_call: TRBV7-3; cdr3_aa: CASSLGSAGNTIYF
j_call: TRBJ2-1; v_call: TRBV6-5; cdr3_aa: CASSNSILVKEQFF
j_call: TRBJ1-2; v_call: TRBV29-1; cdr3_aa: CSVARLLPGQGEDGYTF
j_call: TRBJ2-3; v_call: TRBV2; cdr3_aa: CAVGGSSTDTQYF
j_call: TRBJ1-2; v_call: TRBV7-2; cdr3_aa: CASPIGKGGAWGYTF
j_call: TRBJ2-1; v_call: TRBV7-2; cdr3_aa: CASSLRTSGRAVSSYNEQFF
j_call: TRBJ2-1; v_call: TRBV20-1; cdr3_aa: CSARDLGVLAGPPGEQFF
j_call: TRBJ2-7; v_call: TRBV29-1; cdr3_aa: CSVAFQGLRYEQYF
j_call: TRBJ2-6; v_call: TRBV5-1; cdr3_aa: CASRQGLASGANVLTF
j_call: TRBJ2-3; v_call: TRBV20-1; cdr3_aa: CSATRATDTQYF
j_call: TRBJ2-1; v_call: TRBV4-2; cdr3_aa: CASRHTRTSGANEQFF
j_call: TRBJ2-1; v_call: TRBV15; cdr3_aa: CATSPRVGSYEQFF
j_call: TRBJ2-3; v_call: TRBV5-1; cdr3_aa: CASSLVGGETDTQYF